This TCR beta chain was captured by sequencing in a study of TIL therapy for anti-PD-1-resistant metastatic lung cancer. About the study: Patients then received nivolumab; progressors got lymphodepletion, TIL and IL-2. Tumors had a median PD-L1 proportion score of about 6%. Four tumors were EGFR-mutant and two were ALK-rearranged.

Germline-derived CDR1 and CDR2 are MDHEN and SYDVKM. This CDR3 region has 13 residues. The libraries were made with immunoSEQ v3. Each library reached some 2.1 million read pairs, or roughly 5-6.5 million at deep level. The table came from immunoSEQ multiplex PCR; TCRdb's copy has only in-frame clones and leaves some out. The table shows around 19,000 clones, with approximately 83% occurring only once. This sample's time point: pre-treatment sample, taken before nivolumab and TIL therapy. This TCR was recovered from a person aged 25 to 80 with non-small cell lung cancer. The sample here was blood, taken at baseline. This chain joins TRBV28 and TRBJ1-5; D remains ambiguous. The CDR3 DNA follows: TGTGGCAGTGAGGGAATAGGCAATCAGCCCCAGCATTTT. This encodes CGSEGIGNQPQHF.